A selection of T cell receptor beta chains follows, all from one sample in a study of T cell responses to AZD1222 COVID-19 vaccine. The repertoire was sequenced with immunoSEQ multiplex PCR; TCRdb's copy has only in-frame clones and lacks some. The data contain about 120,000 clones, 75% to 90% of them singletons. Here the sequenced sample was peripheral blood, taken on day 0 of MenACWY control vaccination. Source of these receptors: an adult in good health. CDR3s include the opening cysteine and the closing phenylalanine or tryptophan. Each record gives: V gene, J gene, D gene, clone size, CDR3 DNA, CDR3 protein. A D gene is named only where the DNA matches it firmly. Clone size is stated in some rows and not others, as once, few, many or a class when expanded.

>TRBV7-9|TRBJ1-5|-|-
TGTGCCAGCCAGGACAGCCCAAGTCAGCCCCAGCATTTT
CASQDSPSQPQHF
>TRBV5-4|TRBJ2-2|TRBD2|-
TGTGCCAGCAGCTCCCAACTAGCGGGGGGGCGAGGGACCGGGGAGCTGTTTTTT
CASSSQLAGGRGTGELFF
>TRBV29-1|TRBJ1-2|-|-
TGCAGCGTTGAAGCTCAGGGCGCTCCGTGGTATGGCTACACCTTC
CSVEAQGAPWYGYTF
>TRBV27|TRBJ1-1|-|-
TGTGCCAGCAGTTCCGAGGAGAACACTGAAGCTTTCTTT
CASSSEENTEAFF
>TRBV5-4|TRBJ1-2|-|-
TGTGCCAGCAGCTTGATTGGGTCGGAGTATGGCTACACCTTC
CASSLIGSEYGYTF
>TRBV3-1/TRBV3-2|TRBJ1-4|-|few
TGTGCCAGCAGCCTGGGAAGGGGAAAACTGTTTTTT
CASSLGRGKLFF
>TRBV6-1|TRBJ1-1|-|-
TGTGCCAGCAGTGAGCAGGAGAACACTGAAGCTTTCTTT
CASSEQENTEAFF
>TRBV2|TRBJ2-5|TRBD2|-
TGTGCCAGCAGTGACCCTAGCGGGGGGGAAGAGACCCAGTACTTC
CASSDPSGGEETQYF
>TRBV7-6|TRBJ2-4|-|-
TGTGCCAGCAGCCCTGGGGGCTCGAAGCGGGAAAACATTCAGTACTTC
CASSPGGSKRENIQYF
>TRBV3-1/TRBV3-2|TRBJ2-7|-|-
TGTGCCAGCAGCCAAGATCGCGTATTTAGAGGTACCTACGAGCAGTACTTC
CASSQDRVFRGTYEQYF
>TRBV9|TRBJ2-3|TRBD2|-
TGTGCCAGCAGCGTAGCTCGGGCTAGCGGTAGCACAGATACGCAGTATTTT
CASSVARASGSTDTQYF
>TRBV7-8|TRBJ2-4|-|-
TGTGCCAGCAGCTCCCCGGGAGTCCCAGCCAAAAACATTCAGTACTTC
CASSSPGVPAKNIQYF
>TRBV10-1|TRBJ1-5|-|-
TGCGCCAGCAGTGAGTCCGTGGGGGCCTGTCAGCCCCAGCATTTT
CASSESVGACQPQHF
>TRBV15|TRBJ1-2|-|-
TGTGCCACCAGCAGAGATAGGAGAGCTGGCTACACCTTC
CATSRDRRAGYTF
>TRBV18|TRBJ2-7|-|-
TGTGCCAGCTCACCATTATCGGCAGGGTACGAGCAGTACTTC
CASSPLSAGYEQYF
>TRBV7-8|TRBJ1-1|-|-
TGTGCCAGCAGCTTAAGGTTAGAGGCCACTGAAGCTTTCTTT
CASSLRLEATEAFF
>TRBV7-8|TRBJ2-2|-|-
TGTGCCAGCAGCGGCCCAGGATTAACCGCGAACACCGGGGAGCTGTTTTTT
CASSGPGLTANTGELFF
>TRBV27|TRBJ2-7|TRBD1|-
TGTGCCAGCAGTTTGGTCGTCGGCAGGGGGCTATACGAGCAGTACTTC
CASSLVVGRGLYEQYF
>TRBV7-2|TRBJ2-5|TRBD1|-
TGTGCCAGCAGCTTAGTAGGGACAGGGGCCCTCCAAGAGACCCAGTACTTC
CASSLVGTGALQETQYF
>TRBV7-9|TRBJ1-1|-|-
TGTGCCAGCAGCCCCCTAGCGTCCAACACTGAAGCTTTCTTT
CASSPLASNTEAFF
>TRBV11-2|TRBJ1-1|TRBD1|-
TGTGCCAGCAGCTTGTATCAAGCAGGGGGCGCGGAGGACACTGAAGCTTTCTTT
CASSLYQAGGAEDTEAFF
>TRBV2|TRBJ1-1|TRBD1|-
TGTGCCAGCACCCGACAGGGGACTGAAGCTTTCTTT
CASTRQGTEAFF
>TRBV5-6|TRBJ2-7|TRBD1|-
TGTGCCAGCAGCTTGGGGACAGGGGGGTTCTCCTACGAGCAGTACTTC
CASSLGTGGFSYEQYF
>TRBV28|TRBJ2-6|-|once
TGTGCCAGCACGGACGGAGCCAACGTCCTGACTTTC
CASTDGANVLTF
>TRBV7-2|TRBJ1-1|-|once
TGTGCCAGCAGCTTACCCGGACGGATCACTGAAGCTTTCTTT
CASSLPGRITEAFF
>TRBV5-1|TRBJ1-2|TRBD1|few
TGCGCCAGCAGCTTGGCAGGGGGCGCAGTAGGCTACACCTTC
CASSLAGGAVGYTF
>TRBV13|TRBJ1-2|TRBD1|-
TGTGCCAGCAGCCGGGGACAGGGGGCGTATGGCTACACCTTC
CASSRGQGAYGYTF
>TRBV27|TRBJ2-1|TRBD1|once
TGTGCCAGCAGTTTATCGACAGGGGCTGCCTACAATGAGCAGTTCTTC
CASSLSTGAAYNEQFF
>TRBV12-3/TRBV12-4|TRBJ1-2|TRBD1|-
TGTGCCAGCAGTTCGACAGGGGGCATAGGCTACACCTTC
CASSSTGGIGYTF
>TRBV6-7|TRBJ2-3|TRBD2|-
TGTGCCAGCACGAAGACTAGCGGGGGAAACGGGACAGATACGCAGTATTTT
CASTKTSGGNGTDTQYF
>TRBV7-2|TRBJ1-2|TRBD1|-
TGTGCCAGCAGCTCAGGGACAGTCTATGGCTACACCTTC
CASSSGTVYGYTF
>TRBV16|TRBJ2-7|-|-
TGTGCCAGCAGCCAATTCCGGGGTTACGAGCAGTACTTC
CASSQFRGYEQYF
>TRBV5-6|TRBJ1-1|-|few
TGTGCCAGCAGCTTGGAGGCCACTTCGACTACTGAAGCTTTCTTT
CASSLEATSTTEAFF
>TRBV2|TRBJ1-5|-|once
TGTGCCAGCAGTGAAGCTAGAGCTCAGCCCCAGCATTTT
CASSEARAQPQHF
>TRBV19|TRBJ1-6|-|-
TGTGCCAGTAGTACGAACGGAGGGGGTACGAGCTCCTATAATTCACCCCTCCACTTT
CASSTNGGGTSSYNSPLHF
>TRBV3-1/TRBV3-2|TRBJ2-7|-|-
TGTGCCAGCAGCCCTGTGGACGGGGGCTCCTACGAGCAGTACTTC
CASSPVDGGSYEQYF
>TRBV19|TRBJ1-1|TRBD1|-
TGTGCCAGTAGTAGGGACAGCGAGCTAATGAACACTGAAGCTTTCTTT
CASSRDSELMNTEAFF
>TRBV2|TRBJ2-2|TRBD1|-
TGTGCCAGCGTCCCGGAACAGGGGCTCTTCGGGGAGCTGTTTTTT
CASVPEQGLFGELFF
>TRBV9|TRBJ2-3|-|-
TGTGCCAGCAGCGCAGGGAGCGACATGATAACAGATACGCAGTATTTT
CASSAGSDMITDTQYF
>TRBV19|TRBJ2-1|TRBD2|once
TGTGCCAGTAGGACTCTAGCGGGGGGGGAGAATGAGCAGTTCTTC
CASRTLAGGENEQFF
>TRBV29-1|TRBJ2-5|-|-
TGCAGCGTTGGTAGACAGGGAGGGGAGACCCAGTACTTC
CSVGRQGGETQYF
>TRBV19|TRBJ1-5|TRBD1|-
TGTGCCAGTACCCCGACAGGGGGCACCCAATCAAGCAATCAGCCCCAGCATTTT
CASTPTGGTQSSNQPQHF
>TRBV21-1|TRBJ2-7|-|few
TGTGCCAGCAGCAAAGAGGGGGCCTACTCCTACGAGCAGTACTTC
CASSKEGAYSYEQYF
>TRBV7-9|TRBJ1-6|-|once
TGTGCCAGCAGCTTAGGAAATCCACCCCTCCACTTT
CASSLGNPPLHF
>TRBV28|TRBJ2-1|-|-
TGTGCCAGCAGTTTCCGGAAGCAGTTCTTC
CASSFRKQFF
>TRBV3-1/TRBV3-2|TRBJ1-3|TRBD1|-
TGTGCCAGCAGCCATGGACAGGGGGCGCGGGGAAACACCATATATTTT
CASSHGQGARGNTIYF
>TRBV2|TRBJ2-7|-|few
TGTGCCAGCGGGGCAGGGTTCTACGAGCAGTACTTC
CASGAGFYEQYF
>TRBV4-2|TRBJ2-7|TRBD2|-
TGTGCCAGCAGCCAAGAGGGTTCGACTAGCGGGGTCTCCTACGAGCAGTACTTC
CASSQEGSTSGVSYEQYF
>TRBV6-5|TRBJ1-1|-|-
TGTGCCAGCATCAGGATTGGGAACACTGAAGCTTTCTTT
CASIRIGNTEAFF
>TRBV28|TRBJ1-3|-|-
TGTGCCAGCAGTCCCGACCTGAGCTCTGGAAACACCATATATTTT
CASSPDLSSGNTIYF
>TRBV5-5|TRBJ1-6|TRBD1|once
TGTGCCAGCAGCACCCCCGGGACAGGGGTTTCACCCCTCCACTTT
CASSTPGTGVSPLHF